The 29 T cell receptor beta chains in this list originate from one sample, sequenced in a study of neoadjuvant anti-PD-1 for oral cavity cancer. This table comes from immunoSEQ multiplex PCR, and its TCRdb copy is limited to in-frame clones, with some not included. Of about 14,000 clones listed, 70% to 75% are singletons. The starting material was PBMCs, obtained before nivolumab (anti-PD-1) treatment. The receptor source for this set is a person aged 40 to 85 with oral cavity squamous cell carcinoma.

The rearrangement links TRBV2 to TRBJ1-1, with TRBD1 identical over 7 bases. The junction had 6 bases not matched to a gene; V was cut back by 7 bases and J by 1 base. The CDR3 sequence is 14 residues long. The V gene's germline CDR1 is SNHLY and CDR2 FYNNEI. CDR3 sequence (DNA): TGTGCCAGCATCACCGGGACAGAGAACACTGAAGCTTTCTTT. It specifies CASITGTENTEAFF.

CDR3 DNA sequence: TGTGCCAGCAGCGTAGACTGGAGCATCTACGAGCAGTACTTC. Translation: CASSVDWSIYEQYF. The genes are TRBV9 and TRBJ2-7, with D unresolved. V shed 0 bases and J shed 3 bases, with 10 bases lying between them. Germline loops: CDR1 SGDLS, CDR2 YYNGEE. This CDR3 contains 14 residues.

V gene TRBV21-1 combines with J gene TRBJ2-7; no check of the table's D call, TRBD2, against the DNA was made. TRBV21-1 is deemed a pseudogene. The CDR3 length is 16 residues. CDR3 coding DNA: TGTGCCAGCAGCAAAAGTTATAAGGGACTCTTGTACGAGCAGTACTTC. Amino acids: CASSKSYKGLLYEQYF.

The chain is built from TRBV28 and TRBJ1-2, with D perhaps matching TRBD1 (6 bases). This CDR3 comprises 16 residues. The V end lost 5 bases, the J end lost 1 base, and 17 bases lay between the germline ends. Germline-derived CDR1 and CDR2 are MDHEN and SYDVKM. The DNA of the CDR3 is TGTGCCAGCAGTGCGACCAGCTGGGGGCGTAACTATGGCTACACCTTC. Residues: CASSATSWGRNYGYTF.

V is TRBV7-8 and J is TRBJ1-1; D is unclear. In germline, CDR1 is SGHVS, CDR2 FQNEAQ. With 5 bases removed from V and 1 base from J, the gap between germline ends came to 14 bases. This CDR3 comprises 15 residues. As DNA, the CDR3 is TGTGCCAGCAGCCATAGGACGGGTGGGAACACTGAAGCTTTCTTT. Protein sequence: CASSHRTGGNTEAFF.

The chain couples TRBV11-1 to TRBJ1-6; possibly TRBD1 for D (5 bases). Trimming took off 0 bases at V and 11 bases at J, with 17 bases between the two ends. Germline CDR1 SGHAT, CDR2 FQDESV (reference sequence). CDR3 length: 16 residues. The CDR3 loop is CASSLAAPGLRTPLHF. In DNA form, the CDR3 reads TGTGCCAGCAGCTTAGCAGCACCGGGACTCAGGACACCCCTCCACTTT.

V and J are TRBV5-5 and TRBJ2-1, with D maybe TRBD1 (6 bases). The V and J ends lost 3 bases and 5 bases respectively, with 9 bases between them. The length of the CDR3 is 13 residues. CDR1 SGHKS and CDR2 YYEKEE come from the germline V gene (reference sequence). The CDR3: CASSSGQNNEQFF. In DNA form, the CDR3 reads TGTGCCAGCAGCTCCGGACAGAACAATGAGCAGTTCTTC.

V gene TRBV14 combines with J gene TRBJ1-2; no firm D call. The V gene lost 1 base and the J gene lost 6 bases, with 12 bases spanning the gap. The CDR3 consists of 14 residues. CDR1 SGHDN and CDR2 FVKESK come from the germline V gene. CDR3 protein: CASSQALTSDGYTF. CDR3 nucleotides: TGTGCCAGCAGCCAAGCCTTAACCTCAGATGGCTACACCTTC. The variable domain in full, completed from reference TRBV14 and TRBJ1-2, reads EAGVTQFPSHSVIEKGQTVTLRCDPISGHDNLYWYRRVMGKEIKFLLHFVKESKQDESGMPNNRFLAERTGGTYSTLKVQPAELEDSGVYFCASSQALTSDGYTFGSGTRLTVV.

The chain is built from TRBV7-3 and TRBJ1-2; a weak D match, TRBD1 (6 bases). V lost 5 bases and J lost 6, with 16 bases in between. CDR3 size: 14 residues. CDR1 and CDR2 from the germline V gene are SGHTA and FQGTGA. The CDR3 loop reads CASSPTSRQDGYTF. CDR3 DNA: TGTGCCAGCAGCCCGACGTCCAGACAGGATGGCTACACCTTC.

CDR3 sequence (DNA): TGCGCCAGCAGCTTGGGTCAGTTCAGAGAGACCCAGTACTTC. It codes for CASSLGQFRETQYF. The rearrangement joins TRBV5-1 to TRBJ2-5; D remains unclear. V was clipped by 0 bases and J by 4 bases, with 10 bases between them. CDR3 length: 14 amino acids. Germline values: CDR1 SGHRS, CDR2 YFSETQ. Looking up the rest from reference TRBV5-1 and TRBJ2-5 gives the full variable domain: KAGVTQTPRYLIKTRGQQVTLSCSPISGHRSVSWYQQTPGQGLQFLFEYFSETQRNKGNFPGRFSGRQFSNSRSEMNVSTLELGDSALYLCASSLGQFRETQYFGPGTRLLVL.

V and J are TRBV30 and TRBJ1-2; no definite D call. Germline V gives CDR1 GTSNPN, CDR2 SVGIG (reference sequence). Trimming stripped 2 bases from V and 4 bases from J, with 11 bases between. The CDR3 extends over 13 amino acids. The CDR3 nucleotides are TGTGCCTGGAGTCTGGCCAAAAGCTATGGCTACACCTTC. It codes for CAWSLAKSYGYTF.

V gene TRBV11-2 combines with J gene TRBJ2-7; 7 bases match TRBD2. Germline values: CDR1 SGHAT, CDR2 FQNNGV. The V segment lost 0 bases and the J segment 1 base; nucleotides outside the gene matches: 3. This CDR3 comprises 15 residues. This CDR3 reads CASSLDGGSSYEQYF. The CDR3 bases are TGTGCCAGCAGCTTAGACGGCGGGAGTTCCTACGAGCAGTACTTC.

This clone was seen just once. The CDR3 region is CSVLPHAGDYNEQFF. The CDR3 DNA reads TGCAGCGTGCTACCCCACGCGGGGGATTACAATGAGCAGTTCTTC. This chain links TRBV29-1 with TRBJ2-1; 7 positions match TRBD2. CDR3 length: 15 amino acids. Germline V gene data show CDR1 as SQVTM and CDR2 as ANQGSEA. The junction had 12 bases not matched to a gene; V was cut back by 6 bases and J by 4 bases.

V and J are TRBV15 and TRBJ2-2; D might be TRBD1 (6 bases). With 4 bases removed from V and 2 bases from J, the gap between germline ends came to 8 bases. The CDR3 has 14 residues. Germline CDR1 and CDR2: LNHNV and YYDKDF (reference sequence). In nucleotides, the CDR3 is TGTGCCACCAGCAAACAGGGTAACACCGGGGAGCTGTTTTTT. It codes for CATSKQGNTGELFF. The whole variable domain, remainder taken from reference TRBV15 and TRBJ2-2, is DAMVIQNPRYQVTQFGKPVTLSCSQTLNHNVMYWYQQKSSQAPKLLFHYYDKDFNNEADTPDNFQSRRPNTSFCFLDIRSPGLGDTAMYLCATSKQGNTGELFFGEGSRLTVL.

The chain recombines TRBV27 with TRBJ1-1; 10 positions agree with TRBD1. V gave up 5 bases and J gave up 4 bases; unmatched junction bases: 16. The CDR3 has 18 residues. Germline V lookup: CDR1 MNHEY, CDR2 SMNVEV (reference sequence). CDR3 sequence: CASSIDSFDRGRITEAFF. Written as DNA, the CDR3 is TGTGCCAGCAGTATCGACTCCTTCGACAGGGGGCGAATCACTGAAGCTTTCTTT.

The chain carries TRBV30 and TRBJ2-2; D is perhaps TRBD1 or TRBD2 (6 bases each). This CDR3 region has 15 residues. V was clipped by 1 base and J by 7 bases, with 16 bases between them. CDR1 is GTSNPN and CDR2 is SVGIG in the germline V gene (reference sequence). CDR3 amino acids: CAWSGAGHGFGELFF. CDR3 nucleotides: TGTGCCTGGAGTGGTGCGGGACATGGGTTCGGGGAGCTGTTTTTT.

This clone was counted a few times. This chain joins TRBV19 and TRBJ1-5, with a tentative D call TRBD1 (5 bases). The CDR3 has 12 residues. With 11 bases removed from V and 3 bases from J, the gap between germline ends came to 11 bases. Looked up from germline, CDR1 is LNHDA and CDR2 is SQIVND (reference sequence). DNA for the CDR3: TGTGCCCCCGGGGCGAACAATCAGCCCCAGCATTTT. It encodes CAPGANNQPQHF.

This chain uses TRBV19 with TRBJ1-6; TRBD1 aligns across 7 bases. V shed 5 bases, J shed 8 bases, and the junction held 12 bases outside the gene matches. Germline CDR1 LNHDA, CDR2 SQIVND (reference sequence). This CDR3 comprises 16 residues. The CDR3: CASSPRTGLDHSPLHF. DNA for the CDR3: TGTGCCAGTAGTCCCCGGACAGGATTGGACCATTCACCCCTCCACTTT.

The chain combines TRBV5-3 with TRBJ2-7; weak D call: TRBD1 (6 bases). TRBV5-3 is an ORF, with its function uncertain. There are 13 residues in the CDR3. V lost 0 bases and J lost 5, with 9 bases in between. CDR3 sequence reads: CARSLDRVNEQYF. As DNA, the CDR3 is TGTGCCAGAAGCTTGGACAGGGTCAACGAGCAGTACTTC.

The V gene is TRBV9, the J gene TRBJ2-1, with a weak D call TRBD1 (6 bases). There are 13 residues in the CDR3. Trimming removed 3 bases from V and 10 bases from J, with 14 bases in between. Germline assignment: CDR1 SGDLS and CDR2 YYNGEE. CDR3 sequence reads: CASSAFRDTEQFF. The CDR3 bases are TGTGCCAGCAGCGCGTTCCGGGACACCGAGCAGTTCTTC.

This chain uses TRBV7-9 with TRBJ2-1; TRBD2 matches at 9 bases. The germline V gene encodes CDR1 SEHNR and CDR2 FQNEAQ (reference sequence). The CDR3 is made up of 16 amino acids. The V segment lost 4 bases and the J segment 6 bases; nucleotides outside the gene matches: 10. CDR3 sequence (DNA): TGTGCCAGCAGCTACGGTCTCGGGACTAGCTTCAATGAGCAGTTCTTC. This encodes CASSYGLGTSFNEQFF.

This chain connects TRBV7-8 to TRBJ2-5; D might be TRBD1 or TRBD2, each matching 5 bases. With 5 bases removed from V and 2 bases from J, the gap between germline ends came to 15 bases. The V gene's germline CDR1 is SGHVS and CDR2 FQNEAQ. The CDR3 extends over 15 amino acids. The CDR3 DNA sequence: TGTGCCAGCAGCAGCTACCGGGACGGACAAGAGACCCAGTACTTC. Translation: CASSSYRDGQETQYF.

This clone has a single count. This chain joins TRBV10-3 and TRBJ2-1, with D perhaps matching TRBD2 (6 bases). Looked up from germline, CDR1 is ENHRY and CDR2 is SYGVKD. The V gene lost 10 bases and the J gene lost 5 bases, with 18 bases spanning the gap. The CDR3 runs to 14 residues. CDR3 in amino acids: CATRRREDDNEQFF. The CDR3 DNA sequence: TGTGCCACCAGACGGAGGGAGGACGACAATGAGCAGTTCTTC.

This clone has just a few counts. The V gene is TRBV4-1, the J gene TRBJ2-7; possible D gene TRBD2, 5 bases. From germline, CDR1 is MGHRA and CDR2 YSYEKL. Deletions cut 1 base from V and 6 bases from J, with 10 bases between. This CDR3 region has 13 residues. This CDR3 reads CASSQAGTVEQYF. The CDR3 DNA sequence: TGCGCCAGCAGCCAAGCGGGAACCGTCGAGCAGTACTTC.

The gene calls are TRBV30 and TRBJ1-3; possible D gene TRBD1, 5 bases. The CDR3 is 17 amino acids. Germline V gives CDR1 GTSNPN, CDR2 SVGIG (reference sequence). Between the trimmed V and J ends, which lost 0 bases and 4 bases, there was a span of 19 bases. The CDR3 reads CAWSVLVSGVRGNTIYF. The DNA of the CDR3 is TGTGCCTGGAGTGTACTTGTATCGGGGGTGAGAGGAAACACCATATATTTT.

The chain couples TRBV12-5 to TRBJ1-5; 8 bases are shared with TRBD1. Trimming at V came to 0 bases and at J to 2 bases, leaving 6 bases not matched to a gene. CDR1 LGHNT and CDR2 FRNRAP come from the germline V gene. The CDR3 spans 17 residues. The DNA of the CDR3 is TGTGCTAGTGGTTTGGTACCGGGGACAGGAGGCAATCAGCCCCAGCATTTT. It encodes CASGLVPGTGGNQPQHF.

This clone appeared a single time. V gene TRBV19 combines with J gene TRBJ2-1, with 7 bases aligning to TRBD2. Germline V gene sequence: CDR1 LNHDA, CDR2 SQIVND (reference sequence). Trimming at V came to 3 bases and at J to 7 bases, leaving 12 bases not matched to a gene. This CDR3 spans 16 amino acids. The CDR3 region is CASSMIGGRGKNEQFF. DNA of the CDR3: TGTGCCAGTAGTATGATCGGCGGGAGAGGGAAGAATGAGCAGTTCTTC.

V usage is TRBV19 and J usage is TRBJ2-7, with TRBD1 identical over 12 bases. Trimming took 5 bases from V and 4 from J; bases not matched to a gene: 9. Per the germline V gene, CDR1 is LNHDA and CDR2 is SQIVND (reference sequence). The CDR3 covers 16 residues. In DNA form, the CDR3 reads TGTGCCAGTAGTCCAGGGGCGGGACAGGGGGCTTACGAGCAGTACTTC. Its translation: CASSPGAGQGAYEQYF.

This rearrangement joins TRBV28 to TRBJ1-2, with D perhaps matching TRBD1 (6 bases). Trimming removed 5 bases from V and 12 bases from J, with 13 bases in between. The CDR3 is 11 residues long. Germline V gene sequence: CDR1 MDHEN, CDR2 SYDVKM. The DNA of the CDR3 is TGTGCCAGCAGTAGAAAACAGGGCCACACCTTC. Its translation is CASSRKQGHTF.